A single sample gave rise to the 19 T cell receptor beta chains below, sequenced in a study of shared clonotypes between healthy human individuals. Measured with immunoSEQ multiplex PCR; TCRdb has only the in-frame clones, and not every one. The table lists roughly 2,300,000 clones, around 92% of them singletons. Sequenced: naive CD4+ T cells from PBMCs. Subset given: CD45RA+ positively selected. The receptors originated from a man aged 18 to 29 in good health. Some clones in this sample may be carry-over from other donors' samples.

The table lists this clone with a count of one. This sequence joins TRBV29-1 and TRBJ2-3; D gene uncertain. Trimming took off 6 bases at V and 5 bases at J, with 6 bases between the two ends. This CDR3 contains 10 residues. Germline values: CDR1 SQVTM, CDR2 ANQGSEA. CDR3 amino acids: CSVRLDTQYF. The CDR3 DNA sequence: TGCAGCGTAAGATTAGATACGCAGTATTTT.

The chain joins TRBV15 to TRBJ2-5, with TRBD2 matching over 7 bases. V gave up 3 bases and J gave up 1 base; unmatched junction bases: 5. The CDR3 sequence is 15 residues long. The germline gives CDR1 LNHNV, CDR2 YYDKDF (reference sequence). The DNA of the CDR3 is TGTGCCACCAGCAGTGAGCTAGCGGCCCAAGAGACCCAGTACTTC. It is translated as CATSSELAAQETQYF.

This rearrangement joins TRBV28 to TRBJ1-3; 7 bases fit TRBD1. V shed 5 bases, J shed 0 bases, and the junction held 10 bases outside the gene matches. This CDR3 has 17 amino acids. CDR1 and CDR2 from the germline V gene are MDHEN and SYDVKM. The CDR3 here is CASSTSQGPSSGNTIYF. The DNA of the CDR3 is TGTGCCAGCAGTACCTCACAGGGGCCGAGCTCTGGAAACACCATATATTTT.

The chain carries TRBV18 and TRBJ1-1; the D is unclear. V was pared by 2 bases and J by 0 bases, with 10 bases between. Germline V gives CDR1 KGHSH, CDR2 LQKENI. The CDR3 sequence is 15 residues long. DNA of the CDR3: TGTGCCAGCTCACCAATGAACACAATGAACACTGAAGCTTTCTTT. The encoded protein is CASSPMNTMNTEAFF.

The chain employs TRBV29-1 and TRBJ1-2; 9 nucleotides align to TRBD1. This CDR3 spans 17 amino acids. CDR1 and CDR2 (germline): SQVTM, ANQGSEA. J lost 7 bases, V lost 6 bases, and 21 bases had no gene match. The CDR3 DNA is TGCAGCGTCCCATTCTACAGAACAGGGGGCGAGAGCCTTGGCTACACCTTC. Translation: CSVPFYRTGGESLGYTF.

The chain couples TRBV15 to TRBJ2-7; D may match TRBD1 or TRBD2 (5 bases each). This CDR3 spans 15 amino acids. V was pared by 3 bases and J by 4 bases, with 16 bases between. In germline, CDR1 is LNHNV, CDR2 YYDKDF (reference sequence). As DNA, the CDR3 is TGTGCCACCAGCAGTGGATTCCCGGGACCTTACGAGCAGTACTTC. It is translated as CATSSGFPGPYEQYF.

This CDR3 reads CASSPGTANSYEQYF. The CDR3 bases are TGTGCCAGTAGTCCGGGGACAGCAAACTCCTACGAGCAGTACTTC. The chain combines TRBV19 with TRBJ2-7; 7 bases agree with TRBD1. There are 15 residues in the CDR3. J lost 0 bases, V lost 5 bases, and 7 bases had no gene match. Germline V gives CDR1 LNHDA, CDR2 SQIVND (reference sequence).

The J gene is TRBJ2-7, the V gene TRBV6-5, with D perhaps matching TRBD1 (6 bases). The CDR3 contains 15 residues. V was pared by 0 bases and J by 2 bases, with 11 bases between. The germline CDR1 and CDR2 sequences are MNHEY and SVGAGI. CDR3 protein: CASSYSAGAPYEQYF. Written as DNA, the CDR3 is TGTGCCAGCAGTTACTCGGCAGGGGCGCCCTACGAGCAGTACTTC.

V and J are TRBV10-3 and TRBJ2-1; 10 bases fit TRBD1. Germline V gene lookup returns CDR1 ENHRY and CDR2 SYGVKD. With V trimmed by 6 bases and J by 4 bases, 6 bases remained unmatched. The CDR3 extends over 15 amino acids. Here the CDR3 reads CAISPGQGRYNEQFF. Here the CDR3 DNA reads TGTGCCATCAGCCCGGGACAGGGGAGGTACAATGAGCAGTTCTTC.

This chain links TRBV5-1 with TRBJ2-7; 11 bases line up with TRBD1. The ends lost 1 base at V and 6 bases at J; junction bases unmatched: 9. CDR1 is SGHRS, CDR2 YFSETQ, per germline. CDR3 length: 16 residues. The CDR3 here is CASSLISGTGGAEQYF. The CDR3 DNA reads TGCGCCAGCAGCTTGATATCCGGGACAGGGGGAGCCGAGCAGTACTTC.

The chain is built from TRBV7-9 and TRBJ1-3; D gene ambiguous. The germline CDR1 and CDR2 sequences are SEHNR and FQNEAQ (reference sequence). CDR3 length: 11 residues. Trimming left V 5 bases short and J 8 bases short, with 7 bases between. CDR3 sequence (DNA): TGTGCCAGCAGCGTTCGTGACACCATATATTTT. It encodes CASSVRDTIYF.

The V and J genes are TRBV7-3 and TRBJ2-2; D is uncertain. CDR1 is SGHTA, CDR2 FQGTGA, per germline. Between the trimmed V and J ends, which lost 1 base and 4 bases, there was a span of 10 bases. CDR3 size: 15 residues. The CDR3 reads CASSLMTGATGELFF. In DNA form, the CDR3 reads TGTGCCAGCAGCTTAATGACTGGCGCCACCGGGGAGCTGTTTTTT.

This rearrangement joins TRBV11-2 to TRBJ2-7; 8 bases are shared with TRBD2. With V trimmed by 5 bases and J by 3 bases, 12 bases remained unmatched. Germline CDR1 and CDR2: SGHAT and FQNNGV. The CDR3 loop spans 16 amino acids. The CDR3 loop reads CASSPTPAGGIYEQYF. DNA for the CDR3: TGTGCCAGCAGCCCGACTCCCGCGGGAGGAATCTACGAGCAGTACTTC.

The chain's CDR3 is CASSQELQTGELFF. As DNA, the CDR3 is TGCGCCAGCAGCCAAGAGTTACAGACCGGGGAGCTGTTTTTT. The V gene is TRBV4-3, the J gene TRBJ2-2; no firm D call. The V gene lost 0 bases and the J gene lost 5 bases, with 7 bases spanning the gap. The CDR3 is 14 residues long. The V gene's germline CDR1 is LGHNA and CDR2 YSLEER.

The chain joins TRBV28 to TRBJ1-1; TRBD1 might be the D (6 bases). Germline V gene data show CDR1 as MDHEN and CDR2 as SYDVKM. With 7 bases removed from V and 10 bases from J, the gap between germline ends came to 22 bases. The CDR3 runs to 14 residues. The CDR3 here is CASTLGGLGWRAFF. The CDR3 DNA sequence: TGTGCCAGCACCTTAGGGGGGCTGGGGTGGCGAGCTTTCTTT.

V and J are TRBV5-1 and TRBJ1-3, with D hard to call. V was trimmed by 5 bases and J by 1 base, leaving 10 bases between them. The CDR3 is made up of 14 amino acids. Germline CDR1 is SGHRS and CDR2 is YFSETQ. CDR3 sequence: CASSPVGSGNTIYF. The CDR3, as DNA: TGCGCCAGCAGTCCCGTCGGATCTGGAAACACCATATATTTT.

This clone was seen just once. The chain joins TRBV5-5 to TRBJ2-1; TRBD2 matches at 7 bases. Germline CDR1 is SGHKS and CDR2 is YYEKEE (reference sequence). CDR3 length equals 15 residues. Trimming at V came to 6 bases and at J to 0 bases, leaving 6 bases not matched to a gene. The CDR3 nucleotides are TGTGCCAGCACCCCAGCGGGGCACTCCTACAATGAGCAGTTCTTC. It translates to CASTPAGHSYNEQFF. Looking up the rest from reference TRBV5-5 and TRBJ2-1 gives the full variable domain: DAGVTQSPTHLIKTRGQQVTLRCSPISGHKSVSWYQQVLGQGPQFIFQYYEKEERGRGNFPDRFSARQFPNYSSELNVNALLLGDSALYLCASTPAGHSYNEQFFGPGTRLTVL.

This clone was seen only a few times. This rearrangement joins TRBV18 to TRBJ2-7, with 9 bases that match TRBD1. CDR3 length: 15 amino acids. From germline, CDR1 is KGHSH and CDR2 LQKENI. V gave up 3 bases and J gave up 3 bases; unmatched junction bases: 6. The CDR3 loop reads CASSPYGTGSYEQYF. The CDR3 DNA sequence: TGTGCCAGCTCACCCTACGGGACAGGGAGCTACGAGCAGTACTTC.

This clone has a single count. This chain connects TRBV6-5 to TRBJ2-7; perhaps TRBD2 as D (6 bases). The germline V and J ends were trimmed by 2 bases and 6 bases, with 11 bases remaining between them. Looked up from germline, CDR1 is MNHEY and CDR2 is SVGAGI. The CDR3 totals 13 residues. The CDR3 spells CASSYPVGGEQYF. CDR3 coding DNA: TGTGCCAGCAGTTACCCCGTGGGGGGCGAGCAGTACTTC.